This T cell receptor (beta chain) is drawn from a study of brain T cells in children with intractable seizures. The CDR3 extends over 13 amino acids. The germline V and J ends were trimmed by 6 bases and 3 bases, with 12 bases remaining between them. Looked up from germline, CDR1 is SGHDN and CDR2 is FVKESK. The repertoire was sequenced with immunoSEQ multiplex PCR; TCRdb's copy has only in-frame clones and lacks some. The table has 340,000 or so clones, more than 85% seen once. Time point of the sample: blood from clinic visit 5 months post-surgery; TSC patient then seizure free. The sequenced sample was peripheral blood, obtained about 5 months after surgery. The gene calls are TRBV14 and TRBJ2-7; tentative D call: TRBD2 (6 bases). The TCR was taken from a boy in the first two years of life with tuberous sclerosis and intractable seizures. The CDR3 DNA is TGTGCCAGCAGTCCGGGACTCGTCTACGAGCAGTACTTC. This translates into CASSPGLVYEQYF.